This record looks at one T cell receptor beta chain sequence and its context. Its specificity is unknown. This record belongs to a study of a mutant IDH1 vaccine in newly diagnosed glioma. Time point defined: week 23, last vaccination. Alongside topical imiquimod, each dose of vaccine comprised 300 ug of mutant IDH1 20-mer peptide. Here immunoSEQ multiplex PCR was the method, and the copy in TCRdb shows in-frame clones only, minus some. Seen here are over 35,000 clones, about 81% observed once, and the top ten hold approximately 2.5%. Specimen: PBMCs, collected from a glioma patient whose treatment included an IDH1 peptide vaccine. This TCR was sampled from a woman aged 18-29 years with glioma. Some clones in this sample may be carry-over from other donors' samples.

CDR3 sequence reads: CASSLLATRYTDTQYF. In DNA, the CDR3 is TGTGCCAGCAGCTTACTAGCGACCCGATACACAGATACGCAGTATTTT. This sequence joins TRBV5-4 and TRBJ2-3; 7 bases agree with TRBD2. This CDR3 comprises 16 residues. Per the germline V gene, CDR1 is SGHNT and CDR2 is YYREEE (reference sequence). The V gene end was trimmed by 2 bases and the J gene end by 2 bases; junction bases not matched to a gene: 8.